One sample yielded the 9 T cell receptor beta chains listed below, sequenced in a study of blood T cells in healthy people across ages. PCR was performed a second time for about 7 to 11 cycles using a sample-barcoded 5' primer and a J-beta primer mix. TCRdb recomputed calls from the 5' RACE reads with MiXCR, one row per CDR3 protein. The table shows 700,000 to 950,000 distinct CDR3 sequences, with around 46% occurring only once. Sequencing was performed on blood. The receptors stem from a woman aged 55-69 years in good health.

The chain couples TRBV7-2 to TRBJ2-1, with 7 bases aligning to TRBD2. This CDR3 contains 14 residues. The germline CDR1 and CDR2 sequences are SGHTA and FQGNSA. Losses at the gene ends were 1 base for V and 9 bases for J; bases not matched to a gene: 6. The CDR3 protein is CASSLVSRESEQFF. The CDR3 DNA follows: TGTGCCAGCAGCTTAGTTTCGCGGGAGAGTGAGCAGTTCTTC. Combining the CDR3 with reference TRBV7-2 and TRBJ2-1 gives the whole variable domain GAGVSQSPSNKVTEKGKDVELRCDPISGHTALYWYRQSLGQGLEFLIYFQGNSAPDKSGLPSDRFSAERTGGSVSTLTIQRTQQEDSAVYLCASSLVSRESEQFFGPGTRLTVL.

The table lists this clonotype with a few counts. CDR3 region: CASMTGGLGNQPQHF. The CDR3 DNA is TGTGCCAGCATGACTGGGGGGCTGGGCAATCAGCCCCAGCATTTT. This rearrangement joins TRBV6-2 or TRBV6-3 to TRBJ1-5; a possible D gene is TRBD1 (6 bases). Per the germline V gene, CDR1 is MNHEY and CDR2 is SVGEGT. This CDR3 is 15 amino acids long. Trimming removed 7 bases from V and 2 bases from J, with 15 bases in between.

The chain joins TRBV11-3 to TRBJ2-3, with D unclear. Germline CDR1 and CDR2: SGHNT and YENEEA. V lost 5 bases, J lost 1 base, and 10 bases lay in between. The CDR3 totals 14 residues. CDR3 region: CASSLPGRTDTQYF. The CDR3 DNA reads TGTGCCAGCAGCCTGCCCGGTCGCACAGATACGCAGTATTTT. Based on the CDR3 plus reference TRBV11-3 and TRBJ2-3, the full variable domain is EAGVVQSPRYKIIEKKQPVAFWCNPISGHNTLYWYLQNLGQGPELLIRYENEEAVDDSQLPKDRFSAERLKGVDSTLKIQPAELGDSAVYLCASSLPGRTDTQYFGPGTRLTVL.

The V gene is TRBV13, the J gene TRBJ2-5; TRBD1 aligns across 8 bases. V lost 5 bases and J lost 6; bases outside the gene matches: 8. The V gene's germline CDR1 is PRHDT and CDR2 FYEKMQ (reference sequence). The CDR3 spans 14 residues. CDR3 in DNA: TGTGCCAGCAGCGTAAGACAGGGGACAAAGACCCAGTACTTC. It codes for CASSVRQGTKTQYF.

There are a few counts of this clonotype. The rearrangement joins TRBV2 to TRBJ1-5; D is unresolved. The CDR3 totals 15 residues. Per the germline V gene, CDR1 is SNHLY and CDR2 is FYNNEI. V dropped 4 bases and J dropped 0 bases, with 10 bases sitting between them. CDR3 protein: CASSGGSDSNQPQHF. The CDR3 bases are TGTGCCAGCAGTGGAGGCAGTGATAGCAATCAGCCCCAGCATTTT.

This clonotype was seen many times. This chain joins TRBV7-2 and TRBJ2-3; maybe TRBD2 (6 bases). Trimming pared 1 base from V and 6 bases from J, leaving 14 bases between. The germline gives CDR1 SGHTA, CDR2 FQGNSA. The CDR3 spans 15 residues. The CDR3 region is CASSLGRGKADTQYF. The CDR3 DNA sequence: TGTGCCAGCAGCTTAGGACGCGGGAAAGCGGATACGCAGTATTTT.

The CDR3 sequence is CASSQTTSPNTGELFF. In DNA, the CDR3 is TGTGCCAGCAGCCAAACCACTAGCCCTAACACCGGGGAGCTGTTTTTT. V is TRBV14 and J is TRBJ2-2; the D gene is possibly TRBD2 (6 bases). This CDR3 is 16 amino acids long. V lost 2 bases and J 2 bases, leaving 12 bases between the germline ends. Germline V gene lookup returns CDR1 SGHDN and CDR2 FVKESK.

The rearrangement links TRBV2 to TRBJ2-5; 10 bases map to TRBD2. The trim removed 6 bases at V and 3 bases at J, leaving 7 bases unmatched. The germline V gene has CDR1 SNHLY and CDR2 FYNNEI. The CDR3 contains 15 residues. The CDR3 region is CASRGGTSVKETQYF. The CDR3 DNA follows: TGTGCCAGCAGGGGAGGGACTAGCGTAAAAGAGACCCAGTACTTC.

As to this clonotype: With a much larger clone just one base away, this may be a read error. The rearrangement joins TRBV6-6 to TRBJ2-1; 10 bases match TRBD2. TRBJ2-7 matches the DNA end more closely, so the J call is doubtful. CDR1 is MNHNY, CDR2 SVGAGI, per germline (reference sequence). The CDR3 contains 17 residues. DNA of the CDR3: TGTGCCAGCAGTTACTCTCCTACTAGCGGGATTTACAATGAGCAGTACTTC. This gives the protein CASSYSPTSGIYNEQYF.